This paragraph covers one TCR beta chain sequence. Its antigen is as yet unknown. The source of the sample is a study of T cell responses to AZD1222 COVID-19 vaccine. Study background: Second-dose timings of about 4 or about 12 weeks were pooled.

Some clones are missing from TCRdb's copy, which holds only in-frame ones; the method was immunoSEQ multiplex PCR. The sample consists of about 150,000 clones, 89% of them appearing once. V was shortened by 0 bases and J by 3 bases, with 4 bases between the two germline ends. The CDR3 is made up of 12 amino acids. The germline V gene has CDR1 SGHDT and CDR2 YYEEEE. General study results and limits: A rise in Spike-specific TCR breadth and depth followed two AZD1222 doses. AZD1222 recipients seropositive at baseline numbered only 6 or 7.

The source of this sequence is an adult in good health. Sequencing used peripheral blood, obtained on day 0 of AZD1222 vaccination. The chain couples TRBV5-6 to TRBJ2-7; D not resolved. CDR3 nucleotides: TGTGCCAGCAGCTTGGAGCACTACGAGCAGTACTTC. It codes for CASSLEHYEQYF.